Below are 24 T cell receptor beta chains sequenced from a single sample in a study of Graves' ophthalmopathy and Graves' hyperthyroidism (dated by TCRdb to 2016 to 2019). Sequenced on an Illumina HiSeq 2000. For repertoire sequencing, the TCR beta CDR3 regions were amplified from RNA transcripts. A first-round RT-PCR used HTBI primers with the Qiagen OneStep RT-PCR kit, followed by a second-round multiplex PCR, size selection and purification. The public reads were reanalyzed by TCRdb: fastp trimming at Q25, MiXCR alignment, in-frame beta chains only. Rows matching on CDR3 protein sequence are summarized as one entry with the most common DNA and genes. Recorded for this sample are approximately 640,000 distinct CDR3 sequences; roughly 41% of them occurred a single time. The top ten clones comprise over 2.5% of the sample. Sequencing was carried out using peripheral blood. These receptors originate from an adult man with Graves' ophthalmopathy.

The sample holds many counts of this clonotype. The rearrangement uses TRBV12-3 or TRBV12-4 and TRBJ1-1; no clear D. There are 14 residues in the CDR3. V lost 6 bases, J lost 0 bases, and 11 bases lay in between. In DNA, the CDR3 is TGTGCCAGCAGGATAAAACCCATGAACACTGAAGCTTTCTTT. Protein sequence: CASRIKPMNTEAFF.

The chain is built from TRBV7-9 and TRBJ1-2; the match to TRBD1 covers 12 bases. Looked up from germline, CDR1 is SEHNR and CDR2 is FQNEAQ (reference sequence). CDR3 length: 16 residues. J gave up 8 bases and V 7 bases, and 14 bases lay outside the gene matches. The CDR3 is CASTKSGTGGAKGYTF. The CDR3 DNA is TGTGCCAGCACCAAATCCGGGACAGGGGGCGCGAAGGGCTACACCTTC. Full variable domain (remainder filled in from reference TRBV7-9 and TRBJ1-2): DTGVSQNPRHKITKRGQNVTFRCDPISEHNRLYWYRQTLGQGPEFLTYFQNEAQLEKSRLLSDRFSAERPKGSFSTLEIQRTEQGDSAMYLCASTKSGTGGAKGYTFGSGTRLTVV.

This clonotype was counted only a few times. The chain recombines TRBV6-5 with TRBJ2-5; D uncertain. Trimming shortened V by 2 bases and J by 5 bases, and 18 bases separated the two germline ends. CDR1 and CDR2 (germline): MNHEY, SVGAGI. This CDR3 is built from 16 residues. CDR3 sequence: CASSYAGTGMRETQYF. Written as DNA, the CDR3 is TGTGCCAGCAGTTACGCTGGTACTGGAATGCGGGAGACCCAGTACTTC.

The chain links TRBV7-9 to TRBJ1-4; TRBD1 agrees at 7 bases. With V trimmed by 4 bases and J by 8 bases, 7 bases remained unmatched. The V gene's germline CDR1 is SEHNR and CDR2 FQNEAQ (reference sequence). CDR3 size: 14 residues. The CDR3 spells CASSYTGAGEKLFF. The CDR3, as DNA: TGTGCCAGCAGCTACACAGGGGCCGGGGAAAAACTGTTTTTT.

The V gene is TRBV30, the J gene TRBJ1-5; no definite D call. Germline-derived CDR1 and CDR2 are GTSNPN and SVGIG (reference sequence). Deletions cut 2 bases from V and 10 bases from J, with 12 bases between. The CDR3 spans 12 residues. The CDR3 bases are TGTGCCTGGAGTTCCTTCGACTTCCCCCAGCATTTT. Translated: CAWSSFDFPQHF.

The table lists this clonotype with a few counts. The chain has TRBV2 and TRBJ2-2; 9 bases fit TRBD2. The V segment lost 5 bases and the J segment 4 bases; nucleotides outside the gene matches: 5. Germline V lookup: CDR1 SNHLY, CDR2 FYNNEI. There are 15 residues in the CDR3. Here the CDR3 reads CASSYSSGSTGELFF. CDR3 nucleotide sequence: TGTGCCAGCAGTTATAGTAGCGGGAGCACCGGGGAGCTGTTTTTT.

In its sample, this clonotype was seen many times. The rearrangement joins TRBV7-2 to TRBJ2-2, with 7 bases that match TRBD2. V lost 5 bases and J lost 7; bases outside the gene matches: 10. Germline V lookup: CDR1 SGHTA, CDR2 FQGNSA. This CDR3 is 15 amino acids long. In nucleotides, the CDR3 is TGTGCCAGCAGCCAATCTAGCGGATACGGCGGGGAGCTGTTTTTT. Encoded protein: CASSQSSGYGGELFF.

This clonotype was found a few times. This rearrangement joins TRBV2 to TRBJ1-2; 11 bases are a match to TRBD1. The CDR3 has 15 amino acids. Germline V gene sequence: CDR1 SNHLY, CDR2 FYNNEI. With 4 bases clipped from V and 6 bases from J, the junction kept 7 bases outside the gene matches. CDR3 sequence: CASSAPGQGADGYTF. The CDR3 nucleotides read TGTGCCAGCAGTGCCCCCGGACAGGGGGCAGATGGCTACACCTTC.

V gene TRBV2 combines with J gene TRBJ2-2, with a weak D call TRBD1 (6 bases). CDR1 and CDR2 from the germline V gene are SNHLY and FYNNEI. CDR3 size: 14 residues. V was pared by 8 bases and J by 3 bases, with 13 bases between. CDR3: CASSMDSYTGELFF. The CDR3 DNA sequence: TGTGCCAGCTCGATGGACAGCTACACCGGGGAGCTGTTTTTT.

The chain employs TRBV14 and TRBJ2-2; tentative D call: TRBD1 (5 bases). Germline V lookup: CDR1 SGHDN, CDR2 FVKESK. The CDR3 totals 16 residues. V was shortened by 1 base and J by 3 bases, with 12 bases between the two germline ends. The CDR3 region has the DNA TGTGCCAGCAGCCAAGGTGGGGCGCCCTACACCGGGGAGCTGTTTTTT. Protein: CASSQGGAPYTGELFF.

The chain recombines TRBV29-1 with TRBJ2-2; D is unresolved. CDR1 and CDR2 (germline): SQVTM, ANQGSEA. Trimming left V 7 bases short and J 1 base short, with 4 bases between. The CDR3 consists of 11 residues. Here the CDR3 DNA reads TGCAGCGGGAAGAACACCGGGGAGCTGTTTTTT. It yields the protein CSGKNTGELFF.

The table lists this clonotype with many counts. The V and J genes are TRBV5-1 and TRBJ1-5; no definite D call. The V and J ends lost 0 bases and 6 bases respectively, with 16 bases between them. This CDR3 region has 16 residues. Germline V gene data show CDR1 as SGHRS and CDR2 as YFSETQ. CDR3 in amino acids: CASSLGSEDRFQPQHF. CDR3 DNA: TGCGCCAGCAGCTTGGGATCGGAGGATCGATTTCAGCCCCAGCATTTT.

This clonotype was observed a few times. DNA for the CDR3: TGCGCCAGCAGCCGAAGGGTTGGCAGGGACACTGAAGCTTTCTTT. It yields the protein CASSRRVGRDTEAFF. The V and J genes are TRBV5-1 and TRBJ1-1; TRBD1 is a possible D gene (5 bases). CDR1 is SGHRS, CDR2 YFSETQ, per germline. The CDR3 extends over 15 amino acids. V lost 4 bases and J 3 bases, leaving 16 bases between the germline ends.

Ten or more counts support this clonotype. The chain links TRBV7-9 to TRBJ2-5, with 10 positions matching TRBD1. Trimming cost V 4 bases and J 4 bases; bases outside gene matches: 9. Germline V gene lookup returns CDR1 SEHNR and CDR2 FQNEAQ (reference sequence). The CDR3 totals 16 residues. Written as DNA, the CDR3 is TGTGCCAGCAGCTCCCCCGGGACAGGGGTTGGAGAGACCCAGTACTTC. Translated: CASSSPGTGVGETQYF.

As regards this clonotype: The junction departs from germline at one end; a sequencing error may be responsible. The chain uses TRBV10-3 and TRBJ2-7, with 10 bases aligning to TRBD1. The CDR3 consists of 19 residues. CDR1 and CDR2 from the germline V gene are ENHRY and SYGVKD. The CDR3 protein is CASSYARDRGKLRTYEQYF. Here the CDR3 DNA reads TGTGCCAGCAGTTACGCCAGGGACAGGGGAAAACTAAGAACCTACGAGCAGTACTTC.

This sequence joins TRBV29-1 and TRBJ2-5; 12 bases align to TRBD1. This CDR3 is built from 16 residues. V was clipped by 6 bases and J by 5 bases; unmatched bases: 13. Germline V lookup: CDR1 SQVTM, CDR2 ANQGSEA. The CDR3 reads CSVPGTGGKTSETQYF. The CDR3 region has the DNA TGCAGCGTCCCCGGGACAGGGGGCAAGACGAGCGAGACCCAGTACTTC.

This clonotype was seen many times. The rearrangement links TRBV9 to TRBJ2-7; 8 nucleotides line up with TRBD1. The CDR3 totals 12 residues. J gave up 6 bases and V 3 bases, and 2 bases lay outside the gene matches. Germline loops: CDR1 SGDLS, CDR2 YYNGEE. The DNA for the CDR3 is TGTGCCAGCAGCGCGACAGGGGCCGAGCAGTACTTC. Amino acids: CASSATGAEQYF.

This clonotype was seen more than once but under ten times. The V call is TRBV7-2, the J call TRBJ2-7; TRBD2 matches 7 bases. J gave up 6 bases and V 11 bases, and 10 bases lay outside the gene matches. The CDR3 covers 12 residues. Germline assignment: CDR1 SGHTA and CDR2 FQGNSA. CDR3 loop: CAFTRGVGEQYF. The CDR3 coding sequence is TGTGCCTTCACCCGGGGGGTCGGCGAGCAGTACTTC.

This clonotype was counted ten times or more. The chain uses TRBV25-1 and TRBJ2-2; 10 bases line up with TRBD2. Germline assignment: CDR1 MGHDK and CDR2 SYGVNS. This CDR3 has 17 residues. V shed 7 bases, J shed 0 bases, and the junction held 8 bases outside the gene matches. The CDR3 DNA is TGTGCCAGCATCCATAGCGGGGGGAGGGCGAACACCGGGGAGCTGTTTTTT. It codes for CASIHSGGRANTGELFF.

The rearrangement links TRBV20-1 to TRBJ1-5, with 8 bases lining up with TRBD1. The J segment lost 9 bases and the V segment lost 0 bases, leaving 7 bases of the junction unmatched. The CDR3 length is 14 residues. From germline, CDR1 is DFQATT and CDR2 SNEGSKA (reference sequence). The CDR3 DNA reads TGCAGTGCTAGAGAACAGGGGGAACATCGGCCCCAGCATTTT. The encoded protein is CSAREQGEHRPQHF.

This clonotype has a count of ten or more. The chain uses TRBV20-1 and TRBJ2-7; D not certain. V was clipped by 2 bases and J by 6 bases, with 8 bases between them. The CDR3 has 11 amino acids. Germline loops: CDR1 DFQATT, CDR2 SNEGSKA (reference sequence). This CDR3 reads CSARFGGEQYF. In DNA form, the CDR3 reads TGCAGTGCTAGATTCGGCGGCGAGCAGTACTTC.

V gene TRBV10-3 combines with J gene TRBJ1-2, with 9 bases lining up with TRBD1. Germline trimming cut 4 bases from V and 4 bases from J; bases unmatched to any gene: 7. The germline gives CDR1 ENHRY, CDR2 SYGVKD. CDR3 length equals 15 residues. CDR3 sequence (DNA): TGTGCCATCAGTGCCAAAAGGGGACAGGGCTATGGCTACACCTTC. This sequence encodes CAISAKRGQGYGYTF.

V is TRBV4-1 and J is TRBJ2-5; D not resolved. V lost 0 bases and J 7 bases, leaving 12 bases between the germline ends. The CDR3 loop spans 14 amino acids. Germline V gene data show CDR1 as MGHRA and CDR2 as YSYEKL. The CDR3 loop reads CASSQDLMVGTQYF. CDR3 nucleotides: TGCGCCAGCAGCCAAGATCTGATGGTCGGGACCCAGTACTTC.

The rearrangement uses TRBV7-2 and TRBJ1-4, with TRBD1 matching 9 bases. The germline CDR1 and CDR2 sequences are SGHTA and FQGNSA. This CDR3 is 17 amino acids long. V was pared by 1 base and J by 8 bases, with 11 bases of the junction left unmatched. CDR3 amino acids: CASSLGASTGGEEKLFF. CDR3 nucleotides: TGTGCCAGCAGCTTAGGAGCCTCGACAGGGGGTGAAGAAAAACTGTTTTTT.